The 19 T cell receptor beta chains below all came from one sample that was sequenced in a study of CD8 T cells in ankylosing spondylitis. TCRdb independently ran MiXCR on the 5' RACE reads; one entry per CDR3 protein. This table has approximately 340,000 distinct CDR3 sequences, roughly 14% appearing once. Material for sequencing was blood, either unsorted or a sorted T cell fraction (not recorded which). These receptors were collected from a male donor with ankylosing spondylitis or in good health (not recorded which).

The gene calls are TRBV12-3 or TRBV12-4 and TRBJ1-1; TRBD1 is a possible D gene (5 bases). The CDR3 is 14 residues long. V was clipped by 8 bases and J by 1 base, with 14 bases between them. The CDR3 region has the DNA TGTGCCAGCCATGTACGGGGGTCGAACACTGAAGCTTTCTTT. Amino acid sequence: CASHVRGSNTEAFF.

Concerning this clonotype itself: The junction departs from germline at one end; a sequencing error may be responsible. The chain uses TRBV25-1 and TRBJ2-7; 7 bases map to TRBD1. Germline lookup yields CDR1 MGHDK and CDR2 SYGVNS. This CDR3 is built from 14 residues. The DNA of the CDR3 is TGTGCCAGCAGCGAATCCGGGACAGCCTACGAGCAGTACTTC. Residues: CASSESGTAYEQYF.

This rearrangement joins TRBV30 to TRBJ2-2; D is uncertain. Trimming cost V 2 bases and J 2 bases, with 3 bases left between them. Germline CDR1 and CDR2: GTSNPN and SVGIG (reference sequence). CDR3 length: 12 amino acids. The CDR3 region has the DNA TGTGCCTGGAGTCCCAACACCGGGGAGCTGTTTTTT. This sequence encodes CAWSPNTGELFF.

This clonotype turned up a few times. The chain combines TRBV5-1 with TRBJ1-4; TRBD1 is a possible D gene (5 bases). Germline assignment: CDR1 SGHRS and CDR2 YFSETQ. Between the trimmed V and J ends, which lost 4 bases and 8 bases, there was a span of 15 bases. This CDR3 is built from 14 residues. The chain's CDR3 is CASSLLGGSEKLFF. CDR3 DNA sequence: TGCGCCAGCAGCCTACTTGGGGGATCGGAAAAACTGTTTTTT.

This sequence joins TRBV20-1 and TRBJ1-3, with D unresolved. Between the trimmed V and J ends, which lost 6 bases and 4 bases, there was a span of 10 bases. The CDR3 spans 12 residues. Germline V CDR1 and CDR2: DFQATT, SNEGSKA (reference sequence). CDR3 bases: TGCAGTGCAGGCCGTAACGGAAACACCATATATTTT. Translated, it gives CSAGRNGNTIYF.

This clonotype was recorded a few times. This rearrangement joins TRBV21-1 to TRBJ1-2; TRBD1 is the table's D call and was not checked against the DNA. TRBV21-1 is listed as a pseudogene. The CDR3 is made up of 18 amino acids. CDR3 amino acids: CADSVPEDGHRLNYGYTF. For the CDR3, the DNA is TGTGCCGACTCGGTACCAGAGGACGGACACCGACTTAACTATGGCTACACCTTC.

The CDR3 is CASSPEGVNTEAFF. The CDR3 nucleotides read TGTGCCAGCAGCCCGGAGGGAGTGAACACTGAAGCTTTCTTT. The chain links TRBV7-2 to TRBJ1-1, with D unclear. Germline CDR1 is SGHTA and CDR2 is FQGNSA. This CDR3 region has 14 residues. Trimming took 5 bases from V and 0 from J, leaving 10 bases between them.

This clonotype was seen only a few times. The genes are TRBV4-2 and TRBJ2-3; 13 bases are shared with TRBD2. V shed 1 base and J 3 bases; nucleotides not matched to a gene: 10. Germline CDR1 and CDR2: LGHNA and YNFKEQ. CDR3 length: 19 residues. The CDR3 nucleotides read TGTGCCAGCAGCCAAGTCGGTGTCGGGACTAGCGGGAAAACAGATACGCAGTATTTT. This sequence encodes CASSQVGVGTSGKTDTQYF.

The chain joins TRBV5-1 to TRBJ2-2; 10 bases agree with TRBD2. From germline, CDR1 is SGHRS and CDR2 YFSETQ. The CDR3 consists of 16 residues. J lost 5 bases, V lost 4 bases, and 8 bases had no gene match. CDR3 bases: TGCGCCAGCAGCCGCACTAGCGGGGCCCTTACCGGGGAGCTGTTTTTT. Encoded protein: CASSRTSGALTGELFF.

This clonotype has just a few counts. This chain links TRBV19 with TRBJ2-1; a weak D match, TRBD2 (6 bases). CDR1 and CDR2 (germline): LNHDA, SQIVND (reference sequence). Deletions cut 5 bases from V and 2 bases from J, with 16 bases between. This CDR3 spans 16 amino acids. CDR3 loop: CASSPRRGGTYNEQFF. The CDR3 region has the DNA TGTGCCAGTAGTCCCCGGAGGGGTGGAACCTACAATGAGCAGTTCTTC.

This sequence joins TRBV12-3 or TRBV12-4 and TRBJ2-3, with 10 bases identical to TRBD2. The CDR3 length is 15 residues. The V segment lost 2 bases and the J segment 5 bases; nucleotides outside the gene matches: 4. CDR3 coding DNA: TGTGCCAGCAGTTTACTAGCGGGAGCGGGAGATACGCAGTATTTT. This sequence encodes CASSLLAGAGDTQYF.

The rearrangement joins TRBV7-9 to TRBJ2-5; 7 positions agree with TRBD1. Germline-derived CDR1 and CDR2 are SEHNR and FQNEAQ (reference sequence). There are 14 residues in the CDR3. The trim removed 5 bases at V and 5 bases at J, leaving 8 bases unmatched. The CDR3 sequence is CASSAEGARETQYF. DNA for the CDR3: TGTGCCAGCAGCGCAGAGGGGGCGCGGGAGACCCAGTACTTC.

This clonotype was seen more than once but under ten times. The rearrangement uses TRBV20-1 and TRBJ1-2, with D hard to call. Trimming pared 3 bases from V and 2 bases from J, leaving 10 bases between. CDR1 and CDR2 from the germline V gene are DFQATT and SNEGSKA (reference sequence). This CDR3 is built from 13 residues. This chain's CDR3 is CSASGVPNYGYTF. CDR3 nucleotides: TGCAGTGCTAGTGGAGTTCCGAACTATGGCTACACCTTC.

This clonotype appeared many times. The rearrangement links TRBV20-1 to TRBJ2-7; the D gene is possibly TRBD1 (6 bases). This CDR3 comprises 15 residues. The V gene lost 3 bases and the J gene lost 0 bases, with 15 bases spanning the gap. The V gene's germline CDR1 is DFQATT and CDR2 SNEGSKA (reference sequence). The CDR3 here is CSARHGQQSSYEQYF. The CDR3 DNA follows: TGCAGTGCTAGGCACGGACAGCAGAGCTCCTACGAGCAGTACTTC.

The chain uses TRBV5-6 and TRBJ2-3; 8 positions agree with TRBD2. The ends lost 0 bases at V and 1 base at J; junction bases unmatched: 4. Germline values: CDR1 SGHDT, CDR2 YYEEEE. The CDR3 consists of 16 residues. Here the CDR3 DNA reads TGTGCCAGCAGCTTGGTTGTTAGCGGGGGCACAGATACGCAGTATTTT. This sequence encodes CASSLVVSGGTDTQYF.

This clonotype came up a few times. The chain carries TRBV20-1 and TRBJ1-6; D unresolved. With 6 bases removed from V and 2 bases from J, the gap between germline ends came to 8 bases. This CDR3 is built from 13 residues. Germline V gives CDR1 DFQATT, CDR2 SNEGSKA (reference sequence). The CDR3 loop reads CSARPAYNSPLHF. DNA for the CDR3: TGCAGTGCCAGGCCGGCCTATAATTCACCCCTCCACTTT.

This clonotype showed up just a few times. This chain connects TRBV7-9 to TRBJ1-1, with D perhaps matching TRBD1 (6 bases). The CDR3 contains 12 residues. The germline CDR1 and CDR2 sequences are SEHNR and FQNEAQ (reference sequence). V shed 5 bases and J shed 7 bases, with 11 bases lying between them. The CDR3 nucleotides are TGTGCCAGCAGCGCGGAGGGGGGTGAAGCTTTCTTT. Its translation: CASSAEGGEAFF.

This clonotype was seen a handful of times. V and J are TRBV14 and TRBJ2-4; 7 positions match TRBD2. V gave up 2 bases and J gave up 6 bases; unmatched junction bases: 4. Germline loops: CDR1 SGHDN, CDR2 FVKESK. The CDR3 covers 14 residues. The CDR3 is CASSQLGGLNIQYF. The CDR3, as DNA: TGTGCCAGCAGCCAACTCGGGGGGTTAAACATTCAGTACTTC. Full variable domain (missing parts from reference TRBV14 and TRBJ2-4): EAGVTQFPSHSVIEKGQTVTLRCDPISGHDNLYWYRRVMGKEIKFLLHFVKESKQDESGMPNNRFLAERTGGTYSTLKVQPAELEDSGVYFCASSQLGGLNIQYFGAGTRLSVL.

This clonotype has a handful of counts. The J gene is TRBJ1-2, the V gene TRBV7-2, with a possible D match to TRBD1 (6 bases). V lost 6 bases and J 8 bases, leaving 16 bases between the germline ends. Germline V gene data show CDR1 as SGHTA and CDR2 as FQGNSA. This CDR3 comprises 13 residues. The CDR3 DNA follows: TGTGCCAGCAGTCCCCGACAGGCGGGGGGCTACACCTTC. Protein sequence: CASSPRQAGGYTF.